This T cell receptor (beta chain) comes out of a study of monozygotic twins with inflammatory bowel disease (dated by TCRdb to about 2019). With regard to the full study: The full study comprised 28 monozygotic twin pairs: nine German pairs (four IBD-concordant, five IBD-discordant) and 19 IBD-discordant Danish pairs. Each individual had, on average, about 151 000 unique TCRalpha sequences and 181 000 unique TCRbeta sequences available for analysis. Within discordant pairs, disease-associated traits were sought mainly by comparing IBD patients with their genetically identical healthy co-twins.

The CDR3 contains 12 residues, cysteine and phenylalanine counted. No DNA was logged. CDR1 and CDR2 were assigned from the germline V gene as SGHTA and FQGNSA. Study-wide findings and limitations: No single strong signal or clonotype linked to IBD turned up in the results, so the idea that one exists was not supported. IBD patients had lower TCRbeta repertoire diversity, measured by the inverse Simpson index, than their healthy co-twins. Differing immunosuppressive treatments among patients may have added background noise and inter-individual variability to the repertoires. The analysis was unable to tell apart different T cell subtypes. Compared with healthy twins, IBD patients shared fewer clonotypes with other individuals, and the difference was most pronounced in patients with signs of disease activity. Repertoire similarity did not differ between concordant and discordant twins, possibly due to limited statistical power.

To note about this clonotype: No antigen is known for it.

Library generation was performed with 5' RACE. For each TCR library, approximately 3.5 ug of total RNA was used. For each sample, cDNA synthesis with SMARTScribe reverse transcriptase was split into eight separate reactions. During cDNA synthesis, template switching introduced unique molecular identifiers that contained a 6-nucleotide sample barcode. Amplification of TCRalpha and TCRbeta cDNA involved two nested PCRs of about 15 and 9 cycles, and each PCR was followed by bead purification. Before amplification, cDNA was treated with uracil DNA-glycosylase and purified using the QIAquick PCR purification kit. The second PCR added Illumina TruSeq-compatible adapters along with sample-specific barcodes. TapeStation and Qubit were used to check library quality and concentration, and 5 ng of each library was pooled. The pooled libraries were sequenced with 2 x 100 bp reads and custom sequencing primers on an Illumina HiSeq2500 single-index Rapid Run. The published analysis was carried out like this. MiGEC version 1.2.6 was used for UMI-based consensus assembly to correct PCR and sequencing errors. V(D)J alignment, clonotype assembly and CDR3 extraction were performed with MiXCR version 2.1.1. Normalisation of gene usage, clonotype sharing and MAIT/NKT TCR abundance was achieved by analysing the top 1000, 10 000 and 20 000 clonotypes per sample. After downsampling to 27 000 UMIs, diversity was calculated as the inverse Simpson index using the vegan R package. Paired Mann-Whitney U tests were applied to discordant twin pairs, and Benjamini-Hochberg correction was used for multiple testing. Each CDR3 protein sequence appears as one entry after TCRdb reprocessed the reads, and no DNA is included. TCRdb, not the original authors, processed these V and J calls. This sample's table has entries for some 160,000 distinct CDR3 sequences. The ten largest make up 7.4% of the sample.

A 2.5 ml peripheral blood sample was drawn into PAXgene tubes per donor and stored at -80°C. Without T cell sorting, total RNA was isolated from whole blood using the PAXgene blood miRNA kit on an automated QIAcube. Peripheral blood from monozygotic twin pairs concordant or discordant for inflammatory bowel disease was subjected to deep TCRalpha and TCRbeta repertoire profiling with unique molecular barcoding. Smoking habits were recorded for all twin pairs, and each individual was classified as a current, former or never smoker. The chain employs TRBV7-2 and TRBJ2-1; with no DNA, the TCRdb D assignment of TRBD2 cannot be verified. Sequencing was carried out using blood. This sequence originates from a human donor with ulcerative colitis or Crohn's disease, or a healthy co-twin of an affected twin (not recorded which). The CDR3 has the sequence CASSLTSYEQFF.